Below are 3 T cell receptor beta chains sequenced from a single sample in a study of control samples from healthy donors and cancer patients. TCRdb's table, derived via immunoSEQ multiplex PCR, lists solely in-frame clones and lacks some. The sample holds 140,000 or so clones, around nine tenths seen once. Sequencing was performed on blood. The source of these receptors is a man aged 25-40 years in good health.

CDR3 nucleotides: TGCGCCAGCAGCTTAGAAGCAACTAATGAAAAACTGTTTTTT. Encoded protein: CASSLEATNEKLFF. This chain joins TRBV5-1 and TRBJ1-4, with D unclear. V was shortened by 2 bases and J by 0 bases, with 5 bases between the two germline ends. Germline V gives CDR1 SGHRS, CDR2 YFSETQ. The CDR3 runs 14 residues.

The genes are TRBV4-1 and TRBJ1-4; no clear D. Trimming cost V 2 bases and J 4 bases, with 14 bases left between them. The germline V gene has CDR1 MGHRA and CDR2 YSYEKL. The CDR3 loop spans 16 amino acids. CDR3: CASSQTYAGINEKLFF. CDR3 sequence (DNA): TGCGCCAGCAGCCAAACTTACGCAGGAATTAATGAAAAACTGTTTTTT.

This clone was detected once. This chain connects TRBV28 to TRBJ2-2; TRBD2 matches at 9 bases. J was trimmed by 3 bases and V by 3 bases; bases with no gene match: 2. Per germline, CDR1 MDHEN and CDR2 SYDVKM. The CDR3 length is 15 residues. The DNA of the CDR3 is TGTGCCAGCAGTTTTTTAGCGGGAGACACCGGGGAGCTGTTTTTT. This codes for CASSFLAGDTGELFF.